Listed here are 5 T cell receptor beta chains from one sample, sequenced in a study of T cell repertoires in cytomegalovirus infection. Each CDR3 protein gets one entry after TCRdb re-called the reads with MiXCR. Of about 310,000 distinct CDR3 sequences listed, roughly 25% are singletons. These TCRs are of unknown antigen specificity. Specimen: cultured PBMCs, collected from culture after CMV antigen stimulation. The receptor source for this set is a human donor in good health (CMV status not recorded). Some clones in this sample may be carry-over from other donors' samples.

This clonotype was counted many times. This chain uses TRBV11-2 with TRBJ2-2; D may be TRBD1 or TRBD2 (5 bases each). CDR3 size: 17 residues. V was trimmed by 1 base and J by 5 bases, leaving 17 bases between them. The germline CDR1 and CDR2 sequences are SGHAT and FQNNGV. Written as DNA, the CDR3 is TGTGCCAGCAGCTTAGTTCCGGGGACCGAGCCGACCGGGGAGCTGTTTTTT. Encoded protein: CASSLVPGTEPTGELFF.

The V and J genes are TRBV6-2 or TRBV6-3 and TRBJ1-5, with D perhaps matching TRBD1 (6 bases). The CDR3 has 15 residues. The germline V and J ends were trimmed by 5 bases and 7 bases, with 18 bases remaining between them. Germline V gene sequence: CDR1 MNHEY, CDR2 SVGEGT. CDR3 sequence: CASSGGGRGGQPQHF. In DNA, the CDR3 is TGTGCCAGCAGTGGGGGGGGCCGGGGAGGACAGCCCCAGCATTTT.

This clonotype was seen at least ten times. This rearrangement joins TRBV11-2 to TRBJ2-7, with D unclear. Germline V gene lookup returns CDR1 SGHAT and CDR2 FQNNGV. The CDR3 length is 15 residues. Trimming shortened V by 0 bases and J by 6 bases, and 15 bases separated the two germline ends. The CDR3 sequence is CASSLEWAGHREQYV. The CDR3 DNA follows: TGTGCCAGCAGCTTAGAGTGGGCCGGGCACCGCGAGCAGTACGTC.

In this sample, this clonotype turned up a few times. This chain uses TRBV7-2 with TRBJ2-1, with no clear D. The CDR3 consists of 13 residues. Germline lookup yields CDR1 SGHTA and CDR2 FQGNSA. The ends were cut back, 0 bases at V and 7 bases at J, with 7 bases in the middle. The CDR3 reads CASSLAKSNEQFF. The DNA of the CDR3 is TGTGCCAGCAGCTTAGCGAAGAGTAATGAGCAGTTCTTC.

The chain joins TRBV27 to TRBJ2-3, with D possibly matching TRBD1 (6 bases). Looked up from germline, CDR1 is MNHEY and CDR2 is SMNVEV (reference sequence). V was clipped by 5 bases and J by 0 bases, with 15 bases between them. The CDR3 extends over 16 amino acids. In DNA form, the CDR3 reads TGTGCCAGCAGTCGGCAGGGGTTCCCTAGCACAGATACGCAGTATTTT. Translated: CASSRQGFPSTDTQYF.